These T cell receptor beta chains were read from a single sample in a study of response to subunit inactivated influenza vaccine. MiXCR, run by TCRdb on the RT-PCR reads, gives a single entry per CDR3 protein. The data show 150,000 to 200,000 distinct CDR3 sequences, 11% seen once. The sample consisted of non-naive T cells sorted from PBMCs, taken 40 to 50 days after vaccination. The receptors stem from a middle-aged man who received an inactivated influenza vaccine. Each CDR3 is given without its conserved first and last residue. The D gene is left open where the match is weak.

>NA|TRBJ1-3|TRBV7-2
ASSSQTTPGNTIY
>TRBD2|TRBJ2-7|TRBV7-3
ASSLSGGRSSYEQY
>NA|TRBJ1-2|TRBV6-1
ASSVHPTGNGGYT
>TRBD1|TRBJ1-2|TRBV11-2
ASTRTGSGYGYT
>NA|TRBJ2-3|TRBV5-5
ASSLGVPQY
>NA|TRBJ1-4|TRBV3-1
ASSLSLATNEKLF
>NA|TRBJ2-2|TRBV15
ATSRQGWAGELF
>NA|TRBJ2-2|TRBV4-1
ASSHSSLPSRRTGELF
>TRBD2|TRBJ2-1|TRBV11-3
ASSLTSGRGNEQF
>TRBD2|TRBJ2-4|TRBV20-1
SARVPMGSGSHMGSKNIQY
>TRBD2|TRBJ2-5|TRBV5-1
ASSSRTSAGETQY
>NA|TRBJ2-5|TRBV2
ASSETGTSGTQY
>NA|TRBJ1-6|TRBV20-1
SAREKFNNSPLH
>NA|TRBJ2-7|TRBV12-3/TRBV12-4
ASSLGGMGPYEQY
>TRBD1|TRBJ2-7|TRBV4-1
ASSPSAQGAIAYEQY
>NA|TRBJ2-2|TRBV7-2
ASSSTRVAGELF
>NA|TRBJ1-2|TRBV15
ATSPIPQGNYGYT
>NA|TRBJ1-1|TRBV28
ASRMTEREAF
>TRBD2|TRBJ2-1|TRBV11-2
ASSYTSGGYEQF
>TRBD1|TRBJ1-2|TRBV4-3
ASSQVITGVRNGYT
>NA|TRBJ1-5|TRBV18
ASSPLHSNQPQH
>NA|TRBJ1-2|TRBV9
ASSGPRGGLYGYT
>NA|TRBJ1-5|TRBV20-1
SASMQGIGGNQPQH
>NA|TRBJ2-1|TRBV6-5
ASSYSSTGNEQF
>NA|TRBJ1-2|TRBV12-3/TRBV12-4
ASRDSEFGGYT
>NA|TRBJ2-3|TRBV29-1
ASGHTDTQY
>NA|TRBJ1-1|TRBV5-1
ASSSQDTEAF